Only a few counts were recorded for the clone carrying this TCR beta chain. The data were obtained in a study of T-cell memory formation after mild COVID-19. MiXCR, run by TCRdb on the 5' RACE reads, gives a single entry per CDR3 protein. The table includes over 350,000 distinct CDR3 sequences, roughly 24% detected once. The sequenced sample consisted of PBMCs or a T cell subset sorted from them (not recorded which). The origin of this receptor is an adult woman who had mild COVID-19 (a few samples of this study predate the infection). Cell type and time point are not known.

The CDR3 protein is CSASEWASAPAYEQYF. The CDR3 region has the DNA TGCAGTGCTTCTGAGTGGGCGAGTGCCCCCGCCTACGAGCAGTACTTC. The chain links TRBV20-1 to TRBJ2-7, with unresolved D. Trimming took off 5 bases at V and 2 bases at J, with 22 bases between the two ends. The CDR3 runs to 16 residues. Germline CDR1 and CDR2: DFQATT and SNEGSKA (reference sequence).